Listed below are T cell receptor beta chains from one sample, sequenced in a study of blood T cell repertoires in COVID-19. Repertoires were generated with immunoSEQ multiplex PCR, while TCRdb's copy carries only in-frame clones and drops some. This sample has tens of thousands of clones, with roughly nine tenths found just once. The sequencing sample was made of peripheral blood. These receptors came from a woman aged 60-70 years with COVID-19, enrolled during active disease. CDR3s include the opening cysteine and the closing phenylalanine or tryptophan. A D gene is named only where the DNA matches it firmly. Clone size is stated in some rows and not others, as once, few, many or a class when expanded.

abundance,j_gene,d_gene,v_gene,CDR3nt,CDR3aa
-,TRBJ1-6,TRBD1,TRBV27,TGTGCCAGCAGCCCGGGACAGGCGATAAGGGCCCTCCACTTT,CASSPGQAIRALHF
once,TRBJ2-1,-,TRBV15,TGTGCCACCAGCAGAGAGCCGGGAGCTGGCAATGAGCAGTTCTTC,CATSREPGAGNEQFF
-,TRBJ1-2,-,TRBV27,TGTGCCAGCAGTAGAGGGACATCTAACTATGGCTACACCTTC,CASSRGTSNYGYTF
-,TRBJ2-7,TRBD2,TRBV3-1/TRBV3-2,TGTGCCAGCAGCCAGCCCGGGACTAGCGGGTACGAGCAGTACTTC,CASSQPGTSGYEQYF
-,TRBJ1-6,-,TRBV19,TGTGCCAGTAGTCCCCTGGGGGAGGCTTCACCCCTCCACTTT,CASSPLGEASPLHF
-,TRBJ1-4,TRBD1,TRBV19,TGTGCCAGTAGTATAGCCCCTTCTGGACAGGCTGGTAATGAAAAACTGTTTTTT,CASSIAPSGQAGNEKLFF
-,TRBJ2-7,TRBD2,TRBV9,TGTGCCAGCAGCGCCGGGACTAGCGGGACCGACGAGCAGTACTTC,CASSAGTSGTDEQYF
-,TRBJ1-6,-,TRBV14,TGTGCCAGCAGCCACCGGGGGAATGGTTCACCCCTCCACTTT,CASSHRGNGSPLHF
-,TRBJ2-4,TRBD2,TRBV28,TGTGCCAGCAGTTTATTTTCCGGTCTAGCGGGAGACATTCAGTACTTC,CASSLFSGLAGDIQYF
-,TRBJ2-7,-,TRBV24-1,TGTGCCACCAGTGTGGGGAGTTACAACGAGCAGTACTTC,CATSVGSYNEQYF
-,TRBJ2-7,TRBD2,TRBV5-4,TGTGCCAGCAGCTTGCCCAGCGGAGCGGGAGTATATTACGAGCAGTACTTC,CASSLPSGAGVYYEQYF
once,TRBJ2-5,-,TRBV11-3,TGTGCCAGCAGCTCCAACCCTGATAAGTCAGGGACCCAGTACTTC,CASSSNPDKSGTQYF
-,TRBJ2-5,-,TRBV11-2,TGTGCCAGCGAGAATGGGGCAGCGCAAGAGACCCAGTACTTC,CASENGAAQETQYF
-,TRBJ1-2,TRBD1,TRBV10-3,TGTGCCATCAGCCGGGACAGGGGGCTAGATGGCTACACCTTC,CAISRDRGLDGYTF
-,TRBJ2-7,-,TRBV12-3/TRBV12-4,TGTGCCAGCAGTCGCAGCGGCTACGAGCAGTACTTC,CASSRSGYEQYF
-,TRBJ2-5,-,TRBV6-2/TRBV6-3,TGTGCCAGCAGTTACTATATGAGGGCGTCGGGGATCCAAGAGACCCAGTACTTC,CASSYYMRASGIQETQYF
-,TRBJ1-2,TRBD1,TRBV14,TGTGCCAGCAGTACCACAGGGGTCTACGGCTACACCTTC,CASSTTGVYGYTF
-,TRBJ1-2,TRBD1,TRBV6-1,TGTGCCAGCCGACAGGGTAACTATGGCTACACCTTC,CASRQGNYGYTF
-,TRBJ1-4,-,TRBV30,TGTGCCTCAAACCGAAGGGGAAAACTGTTTTTT,CASNRRGKLFF
-,TRBJ2-7,-,TRBV19,TGTGCCAGTAGCGCCTCACAGGGTGGCCGGACTAGTCGCTACGAGCAGTACTTC,CASSASQGGRTSRYEQYF
-,TRBJ1-2,-,TRBV30,TGTGCCTGGAGTGTGGACGGCGGGGGAGCTAACTATGGCTACACCTTC,CAWSVDGGGANYGYTF
-,TRBJ2-3,-,TRBV19,TGTGCCAGTAGTCAGATAGCGGACAGCACAGATACGCAGTATTTT,CASSQIADSTDTQYF
-,TRBJ1-1,-,TRBV9,TGTGCCAGCGGCGCAGACATGAACACTGAAGCTTTCTTT,CASGADMNTEAFF
-,TRBJ1-1,TRBD1,TRBV29-1,TGCAGCGTTAGACAGGGGAGGCACACTGAAGCTTTCTTT,CSVRQGRHTEAFF
-,TRBJ2-2,TRBD2,TRBV28,TGTGCCAGCAGGCCCGGGGGGAGAGACACCGGGGAGCTGTTTTTT,CASRPGGRDTGELFF
-,TRBJ2-7,TRBD1,TRBV28,TGTGCCAGCAGTTTATCCCGCGGGACAGGGGGGCGGTGGTACTTC,CASSLSRGTGGRWYF
-,TRBJ1-1,-,TRBV9,TGTGCCAGCAGCCCGAAGATCGCGCTGAACACTGAAGCTTTCTTT,CASSPKIALNTEAFF
-,TRBJ2-4,TRBD1,TRBV27,TGTGCCAGAACCGGGACAGACAAAAACATTCAGTACTTC,CARTGTDKNIQYF
-,TRBJ1-2,TRBD1,TRBV29-1,TGCAGCGTCTCTATGCGCGGGGACAGTAACTATGGCTACACCTTC,CSVSMRGDSNYGYTF
-,TRBJ1-2,TRBD1,TRBV19,TGTGCCAGTTGGGACAGGGGATCCTATGGCTACACCTTC,CASWDRGSYGYTF
-,TRBJ1-1,-,TRBV27,TGTGCCAGCAGTTTAGGGGGGATACCGAACACTGAAGCTTTCTTT,CASSLGGIPNTEAFF
once,TRBJ1-2,TRBD1,TRBV24-1,TGTGCCACCAGTGACCGGGACAGCCTCAGGGGTGGCTACACCTTC,CATSDRDSLRGGYTF
-,TRBJ2-7,TRBD1,TRBV6-2/TRBV6-3,TGTGCCAGCAGTCGGGGACAGGGGCTCTCCTACGAGCAGTACTTC,CASSRGQGLSYEQYF
-,TRBJ1-2,-,TRBV29-1,TGCAGCGCTCCGGACAGAACCTATGGCTACACCTTC,CSAPDRTYGYTF
-,TRBJ2-7,TRBD1,TRBV7-7,TGTGCTAGCAGCCCGCCCCACGTACTTGAGGGACAGGGGAGATGGGAGCAGTACTTC,CASSPPHVLEGQGRWEQYF
once,TRBJ2-1,-,TRBV5-4,TGTGCCAGCAGCTGGAAAGGGGGCTCCTACAATGAGCAGTTCTTC,CASSWKGGSYNEQFF
-,TRBJ2-1,-,TRBV7-2,TGTGCCAGCAGCTTAGGAGGGGGGGACAATGAGCAGTTCTTC,CASSLGGGDNEQFF
few,TRBJ1-2,-,TRBV9,TGTGCCAGCAGCGTAGACAGGGCGAACTATGGCTACACCTTC,CASSVDRANYGYTF
once,TRBJ2-7,TRBD2,TRBV27,TGTGCCAGCGGGACTAGCGGATCCTACGAGCAGTACTTC,CASGTSGSYEQYF
-,TRBJ1-1,TRBD1,TRBV19,TGTGCCAGTAGGGCGACAGGGGTAATGAACACTGAAGCTTTCTTT,CASRATGVMNTEAFF
-,TRBJ2-5,-,TRBV5-8,TGTGCCAGCAGCTTGGCCGGGTCGACCCAAGAGACCCAGTACTTC,CASSLAGSTQETQYF
-,TRBJ2-1,-,TRBV6-5,TGTGCCAGCGACAGGAGCAATGAGCAGTTCTTC,CASDRSNEQFF